These T cell receptor beta chains were read from a single sample in a study of regulatory T cells in long-lasting Graves disease. MiXCR, run by TCRdb on the multiplex PCR reads, gives a single entry per CDR3 protein. The sample lists roughly 500,000 distinct CDR3 sequences; about 15% were seen once. The sample also formed part of further work on T cells in Graves' hyperthyroidism and ophthalmopathy.

The sample consisted of peripheral blood mononuclear cells (PBMCs), taken at new diagnosis, from a patient treated with antithyroid drugs. Every receptor here comes from a woman between 45 and 65 years old with Graves disease. Each CDR3 is given with its conserved first and last residue. A D gene is named only where the DNA matches it firmly. Part of the rows lack a size; the others show once, few, many or a class for expanded clones.

TRBV4-2,few,TRBJ1-5,-,CASSQVTDSNQPQHF,TGTGCCAGCAGCCAAGTAACGGATAGCAATCAGCCCCAGCATTTT
TRBV20-1,-,TRBJ1-5,-,CSAQIDSNQPQHF,TGCAGTGCGCAAATAGATAGCAATCAGCCCCAGCATTTT
TRBV18,few,TRBJ1-1,-,CASSQQQGNTEAFF,TGTGCCAGCTCACAACAACAGGGGAACACTGAAGCTTTCTTT
TRBV9,-,TRBJ2-1,-,CASSVVGRRGNEQFF,TGTGCCAGCAGCGTAGTGGGACGTCGGGGGAATGAGCAGTTCTTC
TRBV20-1,few,TRBJ2-7,-,CSARDHGTYEQYF,TGCAGTGCTAGAGATCATGGCACATACGAGCAGTACTTC
TRBV4-1,few,TRBJ1-2,-,CASSQGGREGYTF,TGCGCCAGCAGCCAAGGAGGAAGGGAAGGCTACACCTTC
TRBV11-2,many,TRBJ2-7,-,CASSLDLWGEQYF,TGTGCCAGCAGCTTAGACTTGTGGGGCGAGCAGTACTTC
TRBV19,-,TRBJ2-3,TRBD2,CASSMSAGGLLDTQYF,TGTGCCAGTAGTATGAGTGCGGGAGGGCTCTTAGATACGCAGTATTTT
TRBV6-1,many,TRBJ1-1,TRBD1,CASALGTGEAFF,TGTGCCAGCGCCCTGGGGACAGGCGAAGCTTTCTTT
TRBV18,few,TRBJ2-2,TRBD1,CASSPGTGGSNTGELFF,TGTGCCAGCTCACCAGGGACAGGGGGCTCGAACACCGGGGAGCTGTTTTTT
TRBV28,many,TRBJ2-1,-,CASSLLMGMAYNEQFF,TGTGCCAGCAGTTTATTAATGGGGATGGCCTACAATGAGCAGTTCTTC
TRBV5-1,few,TRBJ1-6,-,CASRIETTVSPLHF,TGCGCCAGCAGGATCGAGACGACGGTCTCACCCCTCCACTTT
TRBV3-1,many,TRBJ2-5,-,CASSQEGRLETQYF,TGTGCCAGCAGCCAAGAGGGCAGGTTGGAGACCCAGTACTTC
TRBV5-4,-,TRBJ2-7,-,CASSSRRGKSSYEQYF,TGTGCCAGCAGCTCTAGACGTGGGAAGAGCTCCTACGAGCAGTACTTC
TRBV5-1,-,TRBJ1-4,TRBD1,CASSLATGGIEKLFF,TGCGCCAGCAGCTTGGCGACAGGGGGAATTGAAAAACTGTTTTTT
TRBV29-1,many,TRBJ2-3,-,CSVDSGRTSTDTQYF,TGCAGCGTTGATTCGGGTCGGACTAGCACAGATACGCAGTATTTT